Below, one T cell receptor (beta chain) is given with its context. The V gene's germline CDR1 is SGHRS and CDR2 YFSETQ. This CDR3 comprises 17 residues. Trimming cost V 1 base and J 4 bases, with 20 bases left between them. This sample is part of a study of monozygotic twins with cystic fibrosis. The method was immunoSEQ multiplex PCR; TCRdb's version includes in-frame clones alone and lacks a portion of them. Of approximately 25,000 clones listed, about 91% are singletons. The receptor's source is a girl aged 2 to 10 with cystic fibrosis. Sequencing was performed on blood. The V gene is TRBV5-1, the J gene TRBJ1-1, with D tentatively TRBD1 (5 bases). The CDR3, as DNA: TGCGCCAGCAGCTTGTCTACGGGGACTAAGGGTCCCACTGAAGCTTTCTTT. It codes for CASSLSTGTKGPTEAFF. Using reference TRBV5-1 and TRBJ1-1 for the parts outside the CDR3, the full variable domain is KAGVTQTPRYLIKTRGQQVTLSCSPISGHRSVSWYQQTPGQGLQFLFEYFSETQRNKGNFPGRFSGRQFSNSRSEMNVSTLELGDSALYLCASSLSTGTKGPTEAFFGQGTRLTVV.